The present TCR beta chain was sequenced within a study of blood T cell repertoires in COVID-19 (dated by TCRdb to 2020 to 2022). At the level of the whole study: Collaborator samples came from the United States, Italy and Spain and covered acute and convalescent phases of COVID-19. The material from the prospective study consisted of cDNA or gDNA derived from T cells, B-cell-depleted T cells, or PBMCs. The dataset comprised deeply sampled blood TCRbeta repertoires from subjects exposed to, actively infected with, or recovered from COVID-19. The repertoires were released in a freely available public database intended as a resource for research on the immune response to SARS-CoV-2. The samples were drawn from the first 160 participants of the ongoing ImmuneRACE study and from some 1,300 subjects provided by 6 global collaborators. A de-identified subject ID, COVID-19 status, age in years and sex were almost always included in the sample metadata. Where HLA class I and class II types were available, the types were taken from metadata supplied by the sample provider, not from assay-based typing. Broad study findings and their caveats: Clinical and demographic metadata were provided uncurated, with the amount varying by source and participant.

V and J are truncated by 1 base and 1 base respectively, leaving an intervening sequence of 10 bases. The CDR3 goes from the cysteine to the phenylalanine over 16 residues. The sequence is cut down to CDR3 DNA, 48 bases in frame from base 1. From the germline V gene, CDR1 is SGHVS and CDR2 is FNYEAQ. The immunoSEQ Assay, a bias-controlled multiplex PCR, was used to amplify TCRbeta CDR3 regions from genomic DNA. The authors' pipeline ran thus. Within the assay, amplification of reference gene primers was used to estimate how many nucleated cells each sample contained. Sequence reads were collapsed and filtered to measure the absolute abundance of every unique TCRbeta CDR3 rearrangement. For each sample, productive Simpson clonality was calculated as the square root of Simpson's diversity index over productive rearrangements. The immuneACCESS repertoire file appears here via TCRdb, limited to in-frame rearrangements. These files lack a portion of the clones; in checked studies, under half of the deficit traces to unresolved V genes, and the cause of the others is not known. V and J calls and clone size are as listed in that table; D and trimming were resolved from the DNA. The sample table holds a few hundred thousand clones, of which roughly 90% were seen once. Clones ranked in the top ten supply approximately 10% of the sample.

This clone was recorded many times. Its antigen has not been determined. Base qualities are not provided; no much larger clone lies one nucleotide away. Enrolling through a virtual design, the prospective study's participants ranged in age from about 18 to 89 years and lived across 24 United States geographic areas. To assign participants to cohorts, the prospective study relied on clinical history that participants themselves reported in a screening survey and a study questionnaire. Mobile phlebotomists in the prospective study collected whole blood, serum and a nasopharyngeal or oropharyngeal swab from every participant. Over a 2-month period, participants in the prospective study had the option of providing additional blood draws and questionnaires. Prospective study blood samples were shipped either frozen or at room temperature before DNA extraction.

In this chain, TRBV7-6 is recombined with TRBJ2-2, with TRBD2 as a weak D call on 5 bases. The specimen was PBMCs or T cells enriched from blood (not recorded which). The clonotype was recovered from a man between 18 and 29 years old with acute COVID-19. For the CDR3, the sequence is CASSLGGPLNTGELFF. The nucleotide sequence is TGTGCCAGCAGCTTAGGCGGGCCACTGAACACCGGGGAGCTGTTTTTT.